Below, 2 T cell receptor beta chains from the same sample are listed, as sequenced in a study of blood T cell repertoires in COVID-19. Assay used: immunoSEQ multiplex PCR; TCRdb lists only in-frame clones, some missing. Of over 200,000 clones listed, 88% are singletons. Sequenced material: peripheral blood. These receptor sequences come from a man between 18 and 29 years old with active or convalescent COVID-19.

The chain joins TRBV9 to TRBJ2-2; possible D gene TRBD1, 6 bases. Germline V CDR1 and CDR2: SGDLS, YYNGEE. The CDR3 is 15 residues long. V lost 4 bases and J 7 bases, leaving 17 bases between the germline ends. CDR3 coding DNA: TGTGCCAGCAGCCTTCTCGACAGGTCGAGCGGGGAGCTGTTTTTT. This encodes CASSLLDRSSGELFF.

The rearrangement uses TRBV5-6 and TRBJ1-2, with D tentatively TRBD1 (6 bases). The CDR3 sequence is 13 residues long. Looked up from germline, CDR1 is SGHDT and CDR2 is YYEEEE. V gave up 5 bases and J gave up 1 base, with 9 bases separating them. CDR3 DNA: TGTGCCAGCAGGGGACAAGTTAACTATGGCTACACCTTC. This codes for CASRGQVNYGYTF. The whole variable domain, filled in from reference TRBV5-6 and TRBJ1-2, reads DAGVTQSPTHLIKTRGQQVTLRCSPKSGHDTVSWYQQALGQGPQFIFQYYEEEERQRGNFPDRFSGHQFPNYSSELNVNALLLGDSALYLCASRGQVNYGYTFGSGTRLTVV.